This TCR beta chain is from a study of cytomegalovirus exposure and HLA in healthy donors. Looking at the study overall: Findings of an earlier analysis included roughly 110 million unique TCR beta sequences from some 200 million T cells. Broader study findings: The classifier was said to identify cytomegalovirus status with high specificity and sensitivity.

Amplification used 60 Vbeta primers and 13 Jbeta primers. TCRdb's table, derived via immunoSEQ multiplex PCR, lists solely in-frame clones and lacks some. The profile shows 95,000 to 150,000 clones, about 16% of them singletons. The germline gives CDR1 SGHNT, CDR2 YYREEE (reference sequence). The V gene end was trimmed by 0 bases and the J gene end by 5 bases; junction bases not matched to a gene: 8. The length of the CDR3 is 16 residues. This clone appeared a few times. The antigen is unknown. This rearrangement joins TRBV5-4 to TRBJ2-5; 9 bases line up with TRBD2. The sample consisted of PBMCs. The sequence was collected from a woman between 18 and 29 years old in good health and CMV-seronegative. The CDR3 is CASSLGSGGARETQYF. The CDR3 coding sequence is TGTGCCAGCAGCTTGGGTAGCGGGGGAGCCCGCGAGACCCAGTACTTC. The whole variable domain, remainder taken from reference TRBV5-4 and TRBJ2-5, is ETGVTQSPTHLIKTRGQQVTLRCSSQSGHNTVSWYQQALGQGPQFIFQYYREEENGRGNFPPRFSGLQFPNYSSELNVNALELDDSALYLCASSLGSGGARETQYFGPGTRLLVL.